The clone carrying this T cell receptor (beta chain) was counted between two and nine times. A read error may account for a junction end that differs from germline. TCRdb used MiXCR to reprocess the 5' RACE reads, holding one entry per CDR3 protein. The table has under 65,000 distinct CDR3 sequences, around 20% seen once. The sorted Tregs were CD4+CD25+CD127-/low cells. This CDR3 is built from 12 residues. Germline V gene sequence: CDR1 SEHNR, CDR2 FQNEAQ (reference sequence). This sequence was found in a female donor with breast cancer. The gene calls are TRBV7-9 and TRBJ2-1, with D possibly TRBD2 on 5 matching bases. Material: tumor-infiltrating Tregs sorted from the breast tumor. The CDR3 region is CASSLGVPNPLF. The CDR3 nucleotides read TGTGCCAGCAGCTTGGGAGTTCCGAACCCGCTCTTC.